The 5 T cell receptor beta chains listed next were all sequenced from one sample in a study of T cells after yellow fever vaccination. MiXCR was run by TCRdb on the 5' RACE reads, yielding one entry per CDR3 protein. The table records some 340,000 distinct CDR3 sequences, over 3.5% of them present only once. The material was PBMCs, obtained 5 days after the yellow fever booster vaccination. The receptors shown here come from a man aged 18-30 years who received the YFV17D yellow fever vaccine.

The V gene is TRBV6-5, the J gene TRBJ1-6; D may be TRBD1 (6 bases). CDR3 length: 13 amino acids. The germline V and J ends were trimmed by 9 bases and 10 bases, with 16 bases remaining between them. Germline assignment: CDR1 MNHEY and CDR2 SVGAGI. CDR3 nucleotides: TGTGCCAGTGCCAGGGGAGTTCAGTCACCCCTCCACTTT. Its translation: CASARGVQSPLHF.

CDR3 sequence: CASRAGTGGTYEQYV. CDR3 in DNA: TGTGCCAGCAGGGCCGGGACAGGGGGGACCTACGAGCAGTACGTC. The J gene is TRBJ2-7, the V gene TRBV6-5, with 11 bases identical to TRBD1. V was clipped by 6 bases and J by 2 bases; unmatched bases: 6. Germline V CDR1 and CDR2: MNHEY, SVGAGI. This CDR3 is built from 15 residues.

This clonotype was detected ten times or more. The V call is TRBV29-1, the J call TRBJ1-1, with 7 bases lining up with TRBD1. The CDR3 spans 14 residues. With 4 bases clipped from V and 7 bases from J, the junction kept 12 bases outside the gene matches. CDR1 is SQVTM, CDR2 ANQGSEA, per germline. CDR3 in amino acids: CSVAPRQGRGEAFF. CDR3 bases: TGCAGCGTTGCTCCTAGACAGGGTAGGGGTGAAGCTTTCTTT.

This chain connects TRBV7-9 to TRBJ1-4, with D possibly TRBD1 on 6 matching bases. V lost 4 bases and J lost 0, with 18 bases in between. Germline V gene lookup returns CDR1 SEHNR and CDR2 FQNEAQ (reference sequence). This CDR3 has 18 residues. The CDR3, as DNA: TGTGCCAGCAGCTCGCGACAGGTAAAACTGGCAACTAATGAAAAACTGTTTTTT. Translating gives CASSSRQVKLATNEKLFF.

Only a few counts were recorded for this clonotype. The chain recombines TRBV13 with TRBJ2-3; D gene unclear. Germline V CDR1 and CDR2: PRHDT, FYEKMQ (reference sequence). This CDR3 contains 13 residues. V lost 3 bases, J lost 6 bases, and 10 bases lay in between. Written as DNA, the CDR3 is TGTGCCAGCAGCTTTCTGGCAGTCGATACGCAGTATTTT. It translates to CASSFLAVDTQYF.